These 10 T cell receptor beta chains were all obtained from the same sample, sequenced in a study of monozygotic twins with inflammatory bowel disease. TCRdb re-called the 5' RACE reads; every CDR3 protein appears as one record, without DNA. The specimen's table records roughly 170,000 distinct CDR3 sequences. Sequences were obtained from blood. The receptors here all came from a human donor with ulcerative colitis or Crohn's disease, or a healthy co-twin of an affected twin (not recorded which).

The rearrangement uses TRBV29-1 and TRBJ1-3. Germline values: CDR1 SQVTM, CDR2 ANQGSEA. The length of the CDR3 is 14 residues. The CDR3 loop is CSVAASRSGNTIYF. The full variable domain, in which reference TRBV29-1 and TRBJ1-3 provide the parts outside the CDR3, is SAVISQKPSRDICQRGTSLTIQCQVDSQVTMMFWYRQQPGQSLTLIATANQGSEATYESGFVIDKFPISRPNLTFSTLTVSNMSPEDSSIYLCSVAASRSGNTIYFGEGSWLTVV.

The rearrangement links TRBV7-2 to TRBJ1-2; without DNA, the TCRdb call of TRBD1 cannot be checked. The CDR3 has 15 amino acids. The V gene's germline CDR1 is SGHTA and CDR2 FQGNSA. CDR3 residues: CASSLSPTGTYGYTF.

This sequence joins TRBV5-1 and TRBJ1-6; TCRdb reports TRBD1, a call that lacks DNA to check it against. The CDR3 length is 14 residues. From germline, CDR1 is SGHRS and CDR2 YFSETQ. The CDR3 sequence is CASSFRQENSPLHF.

The J gene is TRBJ1-1, the V gene TRBV5-4. The V gene's germline CDR1 is SGHNT and CDR2 YYREEE (reference sequence). The CDR3 totals 15 residues. CDR3 region: CASSLRVTASEGAFF.

The chain links TRBV5-6 to TRBJ1-1. This CDR3 has 16 amino acids. Germline-derived CDR1 and CDR2 are SGHDT and YYEEEE. This CDR3 reads CASSYLPGTANTEAFF.

CDR3 loop: CASSQGSRGTEAFF. This chain joins TRBV3-1 and TRBJ1-1; TCRdb outputs TRBD1, but without DNA this stays unchecked. Germline V gene lookup returns CDR1 LGHDT and CDR2 YNNKEL (reference sequence). The CDR3 covers 14 residues.

V gene TRBV5-4 combines with J gene TRBJ2-1; TCRdb's D call of TRBD2 is untestable without DNA. This CDR3 has 15 amino acids. Germline V gene sequence: CDR1 SGHNT, CDR2 YYREEE (reference sequence). The CDR3 sequence: CASSLGYRLDNEQFF.

The chain combines TRBV14 with TRBJ2-4; TCRdb calls TRBD2, which cannot be checked without DNA. The CDR3 loop spans 15 amino acids. Germline values: CDR1 SGHDN, CDR2 FVKESK. CDR3 sequence: CASSQSGRAVNIQYF.

The chain is built from TRBV25-1 and TRBJ2-7; TCRdb's D call of TRBD1 is untestable without DNA. CDR3 size: 13 residues. The V gene's germline CDR1 is MGHDK and CDR2 SYGVNS. Here the CDR3 reads CASSDYRAHEQYF.

V gene TRBV14 combines with J gene TRBJ2-1. Germline-derived CDR1 and CDR2 are SGHDN and FVKESK. There are 15 residues in the CDR3. CDR3 sequence reads: CASSLPTGSYNEQFF.